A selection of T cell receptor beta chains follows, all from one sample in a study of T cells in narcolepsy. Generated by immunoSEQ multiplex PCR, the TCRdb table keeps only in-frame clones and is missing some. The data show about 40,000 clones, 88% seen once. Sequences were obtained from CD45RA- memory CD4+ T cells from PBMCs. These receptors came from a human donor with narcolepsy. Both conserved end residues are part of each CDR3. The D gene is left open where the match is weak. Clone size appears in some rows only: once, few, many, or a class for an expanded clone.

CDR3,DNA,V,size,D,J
CASSPDGTLAYEQYF,TGTGCCAGCAGCCCTGACGGGACACTCGCCTACGAGCAGTACTTC,TRBV7-9,-,-,TRBJ2-7
CASSENVGGYEQYF,TGTGCCAGCAGTGAAAATGTAGGGGGCTACGAGCAGTACTTC,TRBV6-1,-,-,TRBJ2-7
CATSRDRVETQYF,TGTGCCACCAGCAGAGACAGGGTAGAGACCCAGTACTTC,TRBV15,-,-,TRBJ2-5
CACYGLAVKNIQYF,TGTGCCTGTTATGGACTAGCGGTCAAAAACATTCAGTACTTC,TRBV30,once,TRBD2,TRBJ2-4
CAWRDYPLGSYNEQFF,TGTGCCTGGAGAGACTACCCCCTCGGCTCCTACAATGAGCAGTTCTTC,TRBV30,-,-,TRBJ2-1
CSVEADSGYGYTF,TGCAGCGTTGAAGCGGACAGTGGCTATGGCTACACCTTC,TRBV29-1,-,-,TRBJ1-2
CAIRESGAMGNTIYF,TGTGCCATCAGGGAGTCTGGGGCAATGGGAAACACCATATATTTT,TRBV10-3,once,-,TRBJ1-3
CASSLTRLAGVGPSDEQYF,TGTGCCAGCTCACTCACCAGACTAGCGGGAGTTGGGCCTAGCGACGAGCAGTACTTC,TRBV18,-,TRBD2,TRBJ2-7
CASSQTGAHTEAFF,TGTGCCAGCAGCCAGACAGGGGCCCACACTGAAGCTTTCTTT,TRBV6-6,few,TRBD1,TRBJ1-1
CASSLDGNQETQYF,TGTGCCAGCAGCTTGGACGGGAACCAAGAGACCCAGTACTTC,TRBV7-2,-,-,TRBJ2-5
CASSLRDGSNIQYF,TGTGCCAGCAGCTTACGGGATGGGAGTAACATTCAGTACTTC,TRBV11-3,-,-,TRBJ2-4
CASSFDRQETQYF,TGCGCCAGCAGCTTCGACAGGCAAGAGACCCAGTACTTC,TRBV5-1,once,-,TRBJ2-5
CASSYRGSGGNTEAFF,TGTGCCAGCAGTTACCGGGGATCAGGGGGCAACACTGAAGCTTTCTTT,TRBV6-5,once,TRBD1,TRBJ1-1
CATGARDSYEQYF,TGTGCCACCGGGGCGCGGGACTCCTACGAGCAGTACTTC,TRBV10-3,-,-,TRBJ2-7
CASSTSGGEKLFF,TGTGCCAGTAGTACATCAGGGGGGGAAAAACTGTTTTTT,TRBV19,-,TRBD1,TRBJ1-4
CASSLGGSTYNEQFF,TGTGCCAGCAGTTTAGGCGGGAGCACCTACAATGAGCAGTTCTTC,TRBV27,-,TRBD2,TRBJ2-1
CATSRTGSSYEQYF,TGTGCCACCAGCAGGACAGGGAGCTCCTACGAGCAGTACTTC,TRBV15,few,TRBD1,TRBJ2-7
CASSDPGYRGYTF,TGTGCCAGCAGTGACCCGGGTTATCGGGGCTACACCTTC,TRBV6-1,-,-,TRBJ1-2
CASGLGRQGAYEQYF,TGTGCTAGTGGTTTGGGTAGACAGGGCGCCTACGAGCAGTACTTC,TRBV12-5,-,TRBD1,TRBJ2-7
CASTTGEGEQYF,TGTGCCAGCACTACAGGGGAAGGTGAGCAGTACTTC,TRBV18,-,TRBD1,TRBJ2-7
CASSRGKGVNTEAFF,TGTGCCAGTAGTCGAGGGAAAGGGGTGAACACTGAAGCTTTCTTT,TRBV19,-,-,TRBJ1-1
CASSLATITDTQYF,TGTGCCAGCTCACTAGCGACCATCACAGATACGCAGTATTTT,TRBV7-3,-,TRBD2,TRBJ2-3
CASSLSAGGNTGELFF,TGTGCCAGCAGCTTATCTGCAGGGGGCAACACCGGGGAGCTGTTTTTT,TRBV7-6,-,TRBD1,TRBJ2-2
CASSLGSGTGVEQYF,TGTGCCAGCAGCTTAGGATCCGGGACAGGGGTCGAGCAGTACTTC,TRBV7-8,-,TRBD1,TRBJ2-7
CASSQDIASGELFF,TGCGCCAGCAGCCAAGACATAGCGTCCGGGGAGCTGTTTTTT,TRBV4-3,-,-,TRBJ2-2
CASSNTGGYEQYF,TGTGCCAGTAGTAACACGGGGGGCTACGAGCAGTACTTC,TRBV19,-,TRBD2,TRBJ2-7
CASSELGRDEKLFF,TGTGCCAGCAGTGAGTTGGGGAGAGATGAAAAACTGTTTTTT,TRBV2,-,-,TRBJ1-4
CAISESPGQGIGRYGYTF,TGTGCCATCAGTGAGTCGCCGGGACAGGGAATTGGGCGCTATGGCTACACCTTC,TRBV10-3,-,TRBD1,TRBJ1-2
CASSHRGITDTQYF,TGTGCCAGCAGCCACAGGGGGATCACAGATACGCAGTATTTT,TRBV6-1,-,TRBD1,TRBJ2-3
CASSRTETQYF,TGTGCCAGCAGCAGAACAGAGACCCAGTACTTC,TRBV7-9,once,-,TRBJ2-5
CASSESVEQYF,TGTGCCAGCAGTGAATCGGTGGAGCAGTACTTC,TRBV6-1,-,-,TRBJ2-7
CASRRGPNTEAFF,TGTGCCAGCAGACGGGGACCGAACACTGAAGCTTTCTTT,TRBV7-6,-,-,TRBJ1-1
CASSWGAAGVSFNEQFF,TGCGCCAGCAGCTGGGGAGCAGCGGGAGTGTCCTTCAATGAGCAGTTCTTC,TRBV5-1,-,TRBD2,TRBJ2-1
CASGNPNYGYTF,TGCGCCAGCGGTAACCCAAACTATGGCTACACCTTC,TRBV5-1,-,-,TRBJ1-2
CASSLARGDQETQYF,TGTGCCAGCAGCTTAGCCCGGGGTGATCAAGAGACCCAGTACTTC,TRBV7-2,-,-,TRBJ2-5
CASSPNDGNQPQHF,TGTGCCAGCTCACCAAACGACGGAAATCAGCCCCAGCATTTT,TRBV18,-,-,TRBJ1-5
CASSSTGGYGYTF,TGCGCCAGCAGCAGTACAGGGGGTTATGGCTACACCTTC,TRBV4-3,-,TRBD1,TRBJ1-2
CASSPHPRTGVNEQFF,TGTGCCAGCAGCCCCCATCCCCGGACAGGAGTCAATGAGCAGTTCTTC,TRBV7-9,-,TRBD1,TRBJ2-1
CATSRVAGDHEQYF,TGTGCCACCAGCAGAGTAGCGGGAGACCACGAGCAGTACTTC,TRBV15,-,TRBD2,TRBJ2-7
CASSQSPQVDWDGNTIYF,TGCGCCAGCAGCCAATCTCCACAGGTGGATTGGGATGGAAACACCATATATTTT,TRBV4-3,-,-,TRBJ1-3
CASRGTEVNQPQHF,TGTGCCAGCAGGGGGACAGAAGTTAATCAGCCCCAGCATTTT,TRBV6-1,once,TRBD1,TRBJ1-5
CASRKTGNAYEQYF,TGCGCCAGCAGAAAGACAGGCAATGCCTACGAGCAGTACTTC,TRBV5-1,-,-,TRBJ2-7
CASSPPGGATPEAFF,TGTGCCAGCAGTCCCCCGGGCGGGGCCACCCCAGAAGCTTTCTTT,TRBV6-5,-,-,TRBJ1-1
CASGQGGLETQYF,TGTGCCAGCGGACAAGGGGGGCTAGAGACCCAGTACTTC,TRBV6-6,-,-,TRBJ2-5
CASKQGTEGTEAFF,TGCGCCAGCAAACAGGGCACAGAGGGCACTGAAGCTTTCTTT,TRBV5-1,-,-,TRBJ1-1
CASSRGDNQPQHF,TGTGCCAGCAGCCGCGGGGACAATCAGCCCCAGCATTTT,TRBV7-3,few,-,TRBJ1-5
CASSSGTSGANEQFF,TGTGCCAGCAGCTCCGGGACTAGCGGGGCAAATGAGCAGTTCTTC,TRBV5-4,-,TRBD2,TRBJ2-1
CASSGTGNNQPQHF,TGTGCCAGCAGCGGGACAGGGAACAATCAGCCCCAGCATTTT,TRBV6-5,-,TRBD1,TRBJ1-5
CAISDKRETQYF,TGTGCCATCAGTGACAAAAGGGAGACCCAGTACTTC,TRBV10-3,-,-,TRBJ2-5
CASSTQGHEQYF,TGTGCCAGCAGCACACAGGGGCACGAGCAGTACTTC,TRBV7-2,-,TRBD1,TRBJ2-7
CASSLAGGGMAYEQYF,TGCGCCAGCAGCTTGGCCGGAGGGGGCATGGCGTACGAGCAGTACTTC,TRBV5-1,-,-,TRBJ2-7